This entry describes one TCR beta chain. This entry belongs to a study of blood T cell repertoires in COVID-19. Overall study context: Sites across the United States, Italy and Spain contributed samples from acute and convalescent COVID-19. Sources were T cells, B-cell-depleted T cells, or PBMCs; the material itself was cDNA or gDNA.

In the study's own analysis: It was from reference gene primer amplification that nucleated cell counts were estimated. The method was immunoSEQ multiplex PCR; TCRdb's version includes in-frame clones alone and lacks a portion of them. Clonal size and the V and J genes are those of that table, whereas D and trimming came from the DNA. This sample has about 250,000 clones, with more than 70% found just once. The receptor was derived from a woman aged 80 or older with COVID-19, enrolled during active disease. The material sequenced was peripheral blood.

In DNA, the CDR3 is TGTGCCAGCAGCTTATCCGGCCGGGGGGAGGACGGCAATGAGCAGTTCTTC. Translation gives CASSLSGRGEDGNEQFF. This sequence joins TRBV7-3 and TRBJ2-1, with 7 nucleotides matching TRBD2. This CDR3 has 17 amino acids. V dropped 2 bases and J dropped 6; count of bases not matched to a gene: 13. Germline CDR1 reads SGHTA; CDR2 reads FQGTGA.